The 30 T cell receptor beta chains in this list originate from one sample, sequenced in a study of shared clonotypes between healthy human individuals (dated by TCRdb to the early 2020s). The library was made by the immunoSEQ multiplex PCR assay. In its TCRdb copy, this immuneACCESS table keeps in-frame sequences only and misses some clones. Where compared with another copy, unresolved V genes explain less than half of these, and the others have no known cause. This sample has 2 million to 2.5 million clones in its table, and less than 95% of those were observed once. The top ten constitute more than 0.35% of the sample. The sequenced sample was naive CD4+ T cells from PBMCs. The label giving this sample's cell subset or site can be read as: CD45RA+ positively selected. The receptors originated from a man between 18 and 35 years old in good health. Some clones in this sample may be carry-over from other donors' samples.

V usage is TRBV11-2 and J usage is TRBJ1-2; D is unresolved. V lost 4 bases and J 7 bases, leaving 13 bases between the germline ends. CDR3 length: 13 residues. Germline assignment: CDR1 SGHAT and CDR2 FQNNGV. The CDR3 reads CASSSVTDFGYTF. In nucleotides, the CDR3 is TGTGCCAGCAGCTCAGTGACGGATTTTGGCTACACCTTC.

This clone has a single count. The J gene is TRBJ2-7, the V gene TRBV7-2, with TRBD2 matching over 11 bases. In germline, CDR1 is SGHTA, CDR2 FQGNSA. V shed 5 bases and J 0 bases; nucleotides not matched to a gene: 3. The CDR3 contains 15 residues. DNA of the CDR3: TGTGCCAGCAGCCCGACTAGCGGGGACTCCTACGAGCAGTACTTC. Translation gives CASSPTSGDSYEQYF.

This chain joins TRBV14 and TRBJ2-3; 9 positions agree with TRBD2. Trimming at V came to 1 base and at J to 0 bases, leaving 2 bases not matched to a gene. The CDR3 is made up of 16 amino acids. Per the germline V gene, CDR1 is SGHDN and CDR2 is FVKESK. The CDR3 DNA reads as TGTGCCAGCAGCCAAGTCACTAGCGGGAGCACAGATACGCAGTATTTT. It yields the protein CASSQVTSGSTDTQYF.

This chain joins TRBV19 and TRBJ1-2; no clear D gene. V shed 3 bases and J shed 0 bases, with 11 bases lying between them. CDR1 and CDR2 (germline): LNHDA, SQIVND (reference sequence). This CDR3 has 15 amino acids. This CDR3 is CASSIFGPANYGYTF. In DNA, the CDR3 is TGTGCCAGTAGTATCTTCGGACCAGCTAACTATGGCTACACCTTC.

The genes are TRBV11-2 and TRBJ2-7; D not resolved. This CDR3 spans 14 amino acids. V lost 1 base and J 3 bases, leaving 10 bases between the germline ends. Germline CDR1 reads SGHAT; CDR2 reads FQNNGV. The CDR3: CASSLVDRLYEQYF. The CDR3 region has the DNA TGTGCCAGCAGCTTAGTGGATAGGCTCTACGAGCAGTACTTC.

Only a few counts were recorded for this clone. The chain uses TRBV2 and TRBJ1-1; D uncertain. The germline CDR1 and CDR2 sequences are SNHLY and FYNNEI. The CDR3 sequence is 13 residues long. V dropped 6 bases and J dropped 2 bases, with 10 bases sitting between them. CDR3 coding DNA: TGTGCCAGCAGCTACACAGATAACACTGAAGCTTTCTTT. This sequence encodes CASSYTDNTEAFF.

This clone was observed once. DNA of the CDR3: TGTGCCAGCAGTTCCGGGACATACGAACGCGAGCAGTACTTC. It encodes CASSSGTYEREQYF. V and J are TRBV2 and TRBJ2-7, with D tentatively TRBD1 (6 bases). CDR3 length: 14 amino acids. V was shortened by 5 bases and J by 6 bases, with 17 bases between the two germline ends. Germline CDR1 SNHLY, CDR2 FYNNEI.

The rearrangement links TRBV4-3 to TRBJ2-1; D is possibly TRBD1 (6 bases). Germline V lookup: CDR1 LGHNA, CDR2 YSLEER. Trimming took 0 bases from V and 5 from J, leaving 14 bases between them. The length of the CDR3 is 16 residues. The CDR3, as DNA: TGCGCCAGCAGCCAAGATGGCAGGGGACCCCACAATGAGCAGTTCTTC. Protein: CASSQDGRGPHNEQFF.

The chain employs TRBV6-1 and TRBJ1-1, with no clear D. V lost 8 bases and J lost 2, with 12 bases in between. Germline loops: CDR1 MNHNS, CDR2 SASEGT. This CDR3 has 13 residues. This CDR3 reads CASFYPTNTEAFF. CDR3 coding DNA: TGTGCCAGCTTCTACCCCACTAACACTGAAGCTTTCTTT.

This chain joins TRBV28 and TRBJ2-1; D perhaps matches TRBD2 (7 bases). Germline assignment: CDR1 MDHEN and CDR2 SYDVKM. The CDR3 has 15 residues. V was shortened by 8 bases and J by 6 bases, with 20 bases between the two germline ends. CDR3 bases: TGTGCCAGCCCTCCCCGGGACGGGGGGCCCAATGAGCAGTTCTTC. This translates into CASPPRDGGPNEQFF.

This chain links TRBV29-1 with TRBJ2-1; 12 nucleotides line up with TRBD1. Germline lookup yields CDR1 SQVTM and CDR2 ANQGSEA. V lost 8 bases, J lost 5 bases, and 7 bases stayed unmatched. This CDR3 has 14 residues. CDR3 region: CSSPGQGADNEQFF. As DNA, the CDR3 is TGCAGCTCGCCGGGACAGGGGGCGGACAATGAGCAGTTCTTC.

CDR3 sequence: CSAGDEQYF. The DNA of the CDR3 is TGCAGCGCGGGCGACGAGCAGTACTTC. The chain recombines TRBV20-1 with TRBJ2-7; the D gene is possibly TRBD2 (5 bases). The CDR3 has 9 amino acids. CDR1 and CDR2 from the germline V gene are DFQATT and SNEGSKA (reference sequence).

The chain has TRBV29-1 and TRBJ2-1, with TRBD2 as a possible D gene (6 bases). The germline V gene has CDR1 SQVTM and CDR2 ANQGSEA. V lost 6 bases and J lost 5, with 17 bases in between. The CDR3 is 14 amino acids. Here the CDR3 DNA reads TGCAGCGTACGGGACTGGGTCGGGAACAATGAGCAGTTCTTC. It yields the protein CSVRDWVGNNEQFF.

The CDR3 sequence is CASGSPVGTDEQYF. CDR3 DNA: TGTGCCAGCGGGTCCCCGGTGGGGACGGACGAGCAGTACTTC. This chain uses TRBV2 with TRBJ2-7, with D perhaps TRBD1 or TRBD2 (5 bases each). The CDR3 length is 14 residues. Germline CDR1 SNHLY, CDR2 FYNNEI. V was shortened by 8 bases and J by 5 bases, with 19 bases between the two germline ends.

With regard to this clone: The identical CDR3 is also encoded by other nucleotide sequences in the sample. V usage is TRBV7-3 and J usage is TRBJ2-7, with a weak D call TRBD2 (5 bases). The CDR3 spans 14 residues. The germline V gene encodes CDR1 SGHTA and CDR2 FQGTGA. V lost 0 bases, J lost 3 bases, and 9 bases lay in between. The CDR3 loop reads CASSLTASSYEQYF. CDR3 DNA sequence: TGTGCCAGCAGCTTAACGGCTAGCAGCTACGAGCAGTACTTC.

The chain uses TRBV28 and TRBJ1-2; tentatively, D is TRBD1 (5 bases). Trimming removed 3 bases from V and 8 bases from J, with 22 bases in between. Germline V gene sequence: CDR1 MDHEN, CDR2 SYDVKM. The CDR3 spans 16 residues. The CDR3 here is CASSFLESRGSGGYTF. In DNA form, the CDR3 reads TGTGCCAGCAGTTTTTTAGAGTCTCGGGGCTCAGGGGGCTACACCTTC.

The rearrangement uses TRBV5-4 and TRBJ2-7; TRBD1 matches 9 bases. The V segment lost 4 bases and the J segment 1 base; nucleotides outside the gene matches: 6. The CDR3 loop spans 15 amino acids. Germline V gene sequence: CDR1 SGHNT, CDR2 YYREEE (reference sequence). The CDR3 DNA reads as TGTGCCAGCAGCAGGCGGGACAGGGTTTCCTACGAGCAGTACTTC. Protein: CASSRRDRVSYEQYF.

The chain is built from TRBV7-3 and TRBJ2-6, with no clear D. This CDR3 has 16 amino acids. Germline CDR1 is SGHTA and CDR2 is FQGTGA. The V end lost 3 bases, the J end lost 2 bases, and 11 bases lay between the germline ends. The CDR3 here is CASSFFSRAGANVLTF. CDR3 DNA: TGTGCCAGCAGCTTCTTTAGTCGAGCTGGGGCCAACGTCCTGACTTTC.

Only one count was recorded for this clone. CDR3 in amino acids: CASSSPRWGTVDGELFF. The CDR3 coding sequence is TGTGCCAGCAGCTCACCCCGGTGGGGGACGGTGGACGGGGAGCTGTTTTTT. The rearrangement uses TRBV7-2 and TRBJ2-2, with D perhaps given as TRBD1 or TRBD2 (5 bases each). In germline, CDR1 is SGHTA, CDR2 FQGNSA. This CDR3 is 17 amino acids long. V was cut by 4 bases and J by 7 bases, with 22 bases left in between.

This chain uses TRBV6-5 with TRBJ1-2; no firm D call. V lost 6 bases to trimming and J lost 4 bases, with 18 bases between them. The CDR3 length is 15 residues. The germline CDR1 and CDR2 sequences are MNHEY and SVGAGI. CDR3 region: CASSPLVTFGYGYTF. The CDR3 coding sequence is TGTGCCAGCAGCCCCCTTGTGACTTTCGGCTATGGCTACACCTTC.

The chain links TRBV30 to TRBJ2-3; D may correspond to TRBD1 or TRBD2 (5 bases each). V was cut by 8 bases and J by 7 bases, with 19 bases left in between. CDR1 and CDR2 from the germline V gene are GTSNPN and SVGIG (reference sequence). The CDR3 sequence is 13 residues long. CDR3 region: CARGPGPPNTQYF. As DNA, the CDR3 is TGTGCCCGGGGACCCGGGCCGCCCAATACGCAGTATTTT.

The chain uses TRBV5-1 and TRBJ1-1, with TRBD1 matching over 11 bases. This CDR3 is built from 14 residues. The germline V gene encodes CDR1 SGHRS and CDR2 YFSETQ. Trimming cost V 4 bases and J 7 bases; bases outside gene matches: 6. This CDR3 reads CASSPGTGGIEAFF. Written as DNA, the CDR3 is TGCGCCAGCAGCCCGGGGACAGGGGGAATTGAAGCTTTCTTT.

The sample holds a few counts of this clone. The chain joins TRBV6-1 to TRBJ1-1, with 7 bases lining up with TRBD1. Trimming cost V 0 bases and J 0 bases; bases outside gene matches: 4. Germline CDR1 is MNHNS and CDR2 is SASEGT. The CDR3 runs 16 residues. CDR3: CASSEAEGQMNTEAFF. The CDR3 bases are TGTGCCAGCAGTGAAGCGGAGGGACAGATGAACACTGAAGCTTTCTTT.

This chain joins TRBV2 and TRBJ2-5; D remains unclear. The CDR3 runs to 11 residues. The germline V gene has CDR1 SNHLY and CDR2 FYNNEI. The germline V and J ends were trimmed by 8 bases and 5 bases, with 9 bases remaining between them. DNA for the CDR3: TGTGCCAGCTTGCTCGGGGAGACCCAGTACTTC. Translation gives CASLLGETQYF.

The chain uses TRBV7-2 and TRBJ2-7; D is unclear. V lost 5 bases to trimming and J lost 4 bases, with 9 bases between them. Germline V gene data show CDR1 as SGHTA and CDR2 as FQGNSA. CDR3 length: 12 amino acids. In nucleotides, the CDR3 is TGTGCCAGCAGCGCCCGCCAGTACGAGCAGTACTTC. This codes for CASSARQYEQYF.

J is TRBJ2-3 and V is TRBV5-8; 11 bases agree with TRBD2. The V segment lost 8 bases and the J segment 6 bases; nucleotides outside the gene matches: 11. The germline gives CDR1 SGHTS, CDR2 YDEGEE. This CDR3 has 15 amino acids. As DNA, the CDR3 is TGTGCCAGTCCCCTCCGACTAGCGGGACTCGATACGCAGTATTTT. Its translation: CASPLRLAGLDTQYF.

This clone occurred once. V usage is TRBV18 and J usage is TRBJ1-2; D remains ambiguous. The CDR3 has 13 amino acids. Deletions cut 4 bases from V and 7 bases from J, with 13 bases between. Germline V gives CDR1 KGHSH, CDR2 LQKENI. CDR3 DNA sequence: TGTGCCAGCTCACGTAGGGCAAGGAGTGGCTACACCTTC. Residues: CASSRRARSGYTF.

The rearrangement uses TRBV19 and TRBJ2-3; a possible D gene is TRBD2 (5 bases). V was pared by 7 bases and J by 2 bases, with 10 bases between. This CDR3 is 13 amino acids long. CDR1 is LNHDA and CDR2 is SQIVND in the germline V gene (reference sequence). The CDR3 coding sequence is TGTGCCAGTAAGGCTAGCCACACAGATACGCAGTATTTT. It translates to CASKASHTDTQYF.

J is TRBJ1-4 and V is TRBV28, with D possibly being TRBD1 (6 bases). Germline assignment: CDR1 MDHEN and CDR2 SYDVKM. Deletions cut 10 bases from V and 2 bases from J, with 11 bases between. The CDR3 runs to 13 residues. CDR3 loop: CAIKGQTNEKLFF. In DNA, the CDR3 is TGTGCCATCAAAGGACAGACTAATGAAAAACTGTTTTTT.

V gene TRBV2 combines with J gene TRBJ2-7; 10 nucleotides match TRBD1. The germline V gene has CDR1 SNHLY and CDR2 FYNNEI. The CDR3 runs to 14 residues. V gave up 3 bases and J gave up 7 bases; unmatched junction bases: 6. CDR3 nucleotide sequence: TGTGCCAGCAGTGATGACAGGGGGCTACGGGAGCAGTACTTC. It translates to CASSDDRGLREQYF. Looking up the rest from reference TRBV2 and TRBJ2-7 gives the full variable domain: EPEVTQTPSHQVTQMGQEVILRCVPISNHLYFYWYRQILGQKVEFLVSFYNNEISEKSEIFDDQFSVERPDGSNFTLKIRSTKLEDSAMYFCASSDDRGLREQYFGPGTRLTVT.